Shown below are 19 T cell receptor beta chains from a single sample sequenced in a study of blood T cell repertoires in COVID-19. Clones were sequenced by immunoSEQ multiplex PCR, and TCRdb holds only the in-frame ones, with some missing. The sample shows approximately 160,000 clones, roughly four fifths of them seen only once. Input material: peripheral blood. The receptors were gathered from a man aged 55 to 69 with active or convalescent COVID-19.

This clone was detected once. V usage is TRBV6-5 and J usage is TRBJ1-3, with D uncertain. CDR3 size: 15 residues. Germline loops: CDR1 MNHEY, CDR2 SVGAGI. Trimming shortened V by 7 bases and J by 0 bases, and 13 bases separated the two germline ends. CDR3 protein: CASTTPGGSGNTIYF. The CDR3 DNA reads as TGTGCCAGCACCACACCCGGAGGCTCTGGAAACACCATATATTTT.

The J gene is TRBJ2-5, the V gene TRBV25-1; D is unclear. Germline values: CDR1 MGHDK, CDR2 SYGVNS. Trimming left V 3 bases short and J 7 bases short, with 12 bases between. The CDR3 spans 13 residues. CDR3 residues: CASSDLKFGTQYF. The CDR3 DNA follows: TGTGCCAGCAGTGACCTAAAGTTTGGGACCCAGTACTTC.

This clone was seen repeatedly, ten times or more. This chain connects TRBV5-4 to TRBJ1-2, with TRBD1 identical over 8 bases. Germline CDR1 reads SGHNT; CDR2 reads YYREEE (reference sequence). V gave up 0 bases and J gave up 5 bases; unmatched junction bases: 6. This CDR3 comprises 15 residues. CDR3 DNA: TGTGCCAGCAGCTTGGCTCCAGGGGGCGAATATGGCTACACCTTC. This codes for CASSLAPGGEYGYTF.

The V call is TRBV6-6, the J call TRBJ1-5, with D maybe TRBD1 (5 bases). This CDR3 has 13 amino acids. The V end lost 9 bases, the J end lost 3 bases, and 12 bases lay between the germline ends. Germline V gene data show CDR1 as MNHNY and CDR2 as SVGAGI (reference sequence). DNA for the CDR3: TGTGCCAGTGTCAGGGAGGCCAATCAGCCCCAGCATTTT. Its translation: CASVREANQPQHF.

This chain uses TRBV28 with TRBJ2-2; tentative D call: TRBD2 (5 bases). CDR1 is MDHEN, CDR2 SYDVKM, per germline. The CDR3 covers 14 residues. V gave up 8 bases and J gave up 5 bases, with 15 bases separating them. The DNA of the CDR3 is TGTGCCAGCGCCGGAGGATTGGAAACCGGGGAGCTGTTTTTT. Amino acid sequence: CASAGGLETGELFF.

The V and J genes are TRBV23-1 and TRBJ2-5, with TRBD2 matching over 9 bases. TRBV23-1 is treated as an ORF (open reading frame) with a function not yet certain. V lost 4 bases, J lost 4 bases, and 13 bases stayed unmatched. This CDR3 spans 17 amino acids. The CDR3 DNA is TGCGCCAGCAGTCCTTTCCATTTAGCGGGAGTCGTAGAGACCCAGTACTTC. This gives the protein CASSPFHLAGVVETQYF.

On this clone: This same CDR3 is encoded by further DNA sequences in the sample. This sequence joins TRBV5-1 and TRBJ1-2, with D tentatively TRBD1 (6 bases). The CDR3 covers 13 residues. Germline CDR1 is SGHRS and CDR2 is YFSETQ. Trimming took 0 bases from V and 5 from J, leaving 8 bases between them. The CDR3, as DNA: TGCGCCAGCAGCTTGGACAGGGAGTATGGCTACACCTTC. Protein product: CASSLDREYGYTF.

This chain joins TRBV18 and TRBJ2-7, with 8 nucleotides matching TRBD1. The germline CDR1 and CDR2 sequences are KGHSH and LQKENI. V lost 2 bases, J lost 6 bases, and 9 bases stayed unmatched. This CDR3 contains 15 residues. The CDR3 is CASSPGGQGLSEQYF. In nucleotides, the CDR3 is TGTGCCAGCTCACCAGGCGGACAGGGCCTCAGCGAGCAGTACTTC.

The chain recombines TRBV11-3 with TRBJ2-3, with 12 bases aligning to TRBD2. There are 16 residues in the CDR3. Germline CDR1 is SGHNT and CDR2 is YENEEA. V shed 1 base and J 6 bases; nucleotides not matched to a gene: 5. The CDR3 is CASSLAPSGGADTQYF. Written as DNA, the CDR3 is TGTGCCAGCAGCTTAGCTCCTAGCGGGGGGGCCGATACGCAGTATTTT.

The V call is TRBV5-1, the J call TRBJ1-4; unclear D gene. The CDR3 spans 14 residues. The germline V gene encodes CDR1 SGHRS and CDR2 YFSETQ. V lost 4 bases to trimming and J lost 3 bases, with 10 bases between them. The CDR3 sequence is CASSPDMSNEKLFF. CDR3 in DNA: TGCGCCAGCAGCCCTGACATGTCTAATGAAAAACTGTTTTTT.

The gene calls are TRBV6-2 or TRBV6-3 and TRBJ1-2, with D possibly TRBD1 on 6 matching bases. This CDR3 has 13 amino acids. Per the germline V gene, CDR1 is MNHEY and CDR2 is SVGEGT. The ends were cut back, 4 bases at V and 7 bases at J, with 13 bases in the middle. CDR3 protein: CASSSLGQFGYTF. Here the CDR3 DNA reads TGTGCCAGCAGTTCCCTAGGACAGTTTGGCTACACCTTC.

V gene TRBV5-1 combines with J gene TRBJ2-7, with 8 bases matching TRBD1. In germline, CDR1 is SGHRS, CDR2 YFSETQ. The CDR3 covers 15 residues. The J segment lost 1 base and the V segment lost 4 bases, leaving 7 bases of the junction unmatched. CDR3 protein: CASSTGTGPSYEQYF. In nucleotides, the CDR3 is TGCGCCAGCAGCACGGGGACAGGACCTTCCTACGAGCAGTACTTC. The variable domain in full, with the rest retrieved from reference TRBV5-1 and TRBJ2-7, is KAGVTQTPRYLIKTRGQQVTLSCSPISGHRSVSWYQQTPGQGLQFLFEYFSETQRNKGNFPGRFSGRQFSNSRSEMNVSTLELGDSALYLCASSTGTGPSYEQYFGPGTRLTVT.

This rearrangement joins TRBV5-1 to TRBJ2-7; 11 positions match TRBD2. CDR1 and CDR2 from the germline V gene are SGHRS and YFSETQ. V gave up 4 bases and J gave up 0 bases; unmatched junction bases: 3. CDR3 length: 15 residues. CDR3 sequence reads: CASSRGTSGSYEQYF. For the CDR3, the DNA is TGCGCCAGCAGCCGGGGGACTAGCGGCTCCTACGAGCAGTACTTC.

The chain links TRBV9 to TRBJ2-1; possible D gene TRBD1, 6 bases. The CDR3 has 16 amino acids. Trimming stripped 0 bases from V and 8 bases from J, with 18 bases between. CDR1 and CDR2 (germline): SGDLS, YYNGEE. The CDR3 region has the DNA TGTGCCAGCAGCGTAGGCGAGGGGGTCCTTTTGGATGAGCAGTTCTTC. This encodes CASSVGEGVLLDEQFF.

The chain links TRBV29-1 to TRBJ2-3, with 7 bases fitting TRBD2. V lost 7 bases to trimming and J lost 4 bases; unmatched junction nucleotides: 11. The CDR3 sequence is 14 residues long. Germline values: CDR1 SQVTM, CDR2 ANQGSEA. CDR3 DNA sequence: TGCAGCGCCAGACTAGCCCATCTTGCAGATACGCAGTATTTT. It yields the protein CSARLAHLADTQYF.

This rearrangement joins TRBV5-1 to TRBJ2-7; D gene ambiguous. Germline loops: CDR1 SGHRS, CDR2 YFSETQ. Trimming left V 1 base short and J 4 bases short, with 9 bases between. The CDR3 has 13 amino acids. The CDR3: CASSLTATYEQYF. The CDR3 bases are TGCGCCAGCAGCTTGACAGCTACTTACGAGCAGTACTTC.

The chain uses TRBV12-3 or TRBV12-4 and TRBJ1-2; D unresolved. The CDR3 runs to 11 residues. The ends were cut back, 2 bases at V and 8 bases at J, with 6 bases in the middle. The CDR3 region is CASSLLWGYTF. The CDR3 nucleotides are TGTGCCAGCAGTTTACTATGGGGCTACACCTTC.

The chain couples TRBV5-1 to TRBJ2-1, with no clear D. The CDR3 has 15 residues. Trimming removed 5 bases at V and 0 bases at J, with 12 bases between. Germline CDR1 SGHRS, CDR2 YFSETQ. The CDR3 nucleotides are TGCGCCAGCAGTTCAGACTCCAGCTCCTACAATGAGCAGTTCTTC. Protein sequence: CASSSDSSSYNEQFF.

This clone was recorded only once. This chain joins TRBV5-1 and TRBJ2-5; a possible D gene is TRBD1 (5 bases). The CDR3 has 16 amino acids. V dropped 0 bases and J dropped 4 bases, with 16 bases sitting between them. Germline-derived CDR1 and CDR2 are SGHRS and YFSETQ. The CDR3 region is CASSLAPGLVGETQYF. DNA of the CDR3: TGCGCCAGCAGCTTGGCCCCAGGGTTGGTTGGAGAGACCCAGTACTTC.